The rows below give T cell receptor beta chains drawn from one sample of a study of T cell responses to AZD1222 COVID-19 vaccine. Here immunoSEQ multiplex PCR was the method, and the copy in TCRdb shows in-frame clones only, minus some. The data contain 100,000 or so clones, 75% to 90% of them singletons. Sequences were derived from peripheral blood, sampled 28 days after the second AZD1222 dose. The receptors derive from an adult who received the AZD1222 COVID-19 vaccine. Both conserved end residues are part of each CDR3. A D gene is named only where the DNA matches it firmly. Rows may omit the clone size; those that give it use once, few, many or a size class.

clone size	J gene	D gene	V gene	CDR3 DNA	CDR3 protein
-	TRBJ1-5	-	TRBV28	TGTGCCAGCAGTTTCGCCGGCCCCAGCAATCAGCCCCAGCATTTT	CASSFAGPSNQPQHF
-	TRBJ2-3	TRBD2	TRBV19	TGTGCCAGTAGTCCCCGTCCCGGGACTAGCGGGAGGGCCCCGGGGCAGTATTTT	CASSPRPGTSGRAPGQYF
-	TRBJ2-3	-	TRBV7-4	TGTGCCAGCAGCTGGGGGACACCCCTAGGGCAAGATACGCAGTATTTT	CASSWGTPLGQDTQYF
-	TRBJ1-2	-	TRBV3-1/TRBV3-2	TGTGCCAGCAGCCTTAACTTCTATGGCTACACCTTC	CASSLNFYGYTF
-	TRBJ2-3	-	TRBV29-1	TGCAGCGCCTCGAAGTCCAGTAGCACAGATACGCAGTATTTT	CSASKSSSTDTQYF
once	TRBJ1-2	-	TRBV7-2	TGTGCCAGCAGCCCGGAGGCTAACTATGGCTACACCTTC	CASSPEANYGYTF
-	TRBJ1-4	-	TRBV7-8	TGTGCCAGCAGCTCTCGTGAGGCGGAGGAAAAACTGTTTTTT	CASSSREAEEKLFF
-	TRBJ2-1	-	TRBV19	TGTGCCAGTAGTCGACTAAGCTCCTACAATGAGCAGTTCTTC	CASSRLSSYNEQFF
-	TRBJ1-3	-	TRBV7-2	TGTGCCAGCAGCGAAGTCTCTGGAAACACCATATATTTT	CASSEVSGNTIYF
-	TRBJ1-2	TRBD1	TRBV6-5	TGTGCCAGCAGCCACAGGGGCGACTATGGCTACACCTTC	CASSHRGDYGYTF
-	TRBJ2-1	TRBD2	TRBV4-1	TGCGCCAGCAGCCAGGCACCGGCTAGCGGGACGACCAATGAGCAGTTCTTC	CASSQAPASGTTNEQFF
-	TRBJ2-7	TRBD1	TRBV5-6	TGTGCCAGCAGCTCCGCCCGGACAGGGCTTTACGAGCAGTACTTC	CASSSARTGLYEQYF
once	TRBJ2-1	-	TRBV14	TGTGCCAGCAGCTCTTGGGGACTCTACAATGAGCAGTTCTTC	CASSSWGLYNEQFF
-	TRBJ1-2	-	TRBV19	TGTGCCAGTAGTAAGAGTGGGACTAACTATGGCTACACCTTC	CASSKSGTNYGYTF
-	TRBJ1-3	-	TRBV14	TGTGCCAGCAGCCATCGGACAGTCTCTGGAAACACCATATATTTT	CASSHRTVSGNTIYF
-	TRBJ2-3	TRBD1	TRBV6-5	TGTGCCAGCAGTTGGGACAGGGTCACAGATACGCAGTATTTT	CASSWDRVTDTQYF
-	TRBJ1-3	-	TRBV19	TGTGCCAGTAGTCTCTCCGGGCCCAGAAACACCATATATTTT	CASSLSGPRNTIYF
-	TRBJ2-2	TRBD1	TRBV5-1	TGCGCCAGCAGCTACGGGACAGGGGTTGTCGGGGAGCTGTTTTTT	CASSYGTGVVGELFF
-	TRBJ2-3	-	TRBV18	TGTGCCAGCTCGTCTGCCGACACAGATACGCAGTATTTT	CASSSADTDTQYF
-	TRBJ2-4	-	TRBV19	TGTGCCAGCAAACAGGGTGCTAAAAACATTCAGTACTTC	CASKQGAKNIQYF
-	TRBJ2-5	-	TRBV11-3	TGTGCCAGCAGCTTAGCGGGAGCAGAGACCCAGTACTTC	CASSLAGAETQYF
-	TRBJ2-7	-	TRBV5-5	TGTGCCAGCAGCTCGACCCGAGGGCCCTACGAGCAGTACTTC	CASSSTRGPYEQYF
-	TRBJ1-2	-	TRBV5-1	TGCGCCAGCAGCTTGGTGGCGGCTAACTATGGCTACACCTTC	CASSLVAANYGYTF
once	TRBJ1-1	-	TRBV4-1	TGCGCCAGCAGCCAAGAGGACAGTAACACTGAAGCTTTCTTT	CASSQEDSNTEAFF